This T cell receptor beta chain was sequenced in a study of beta chain features in type 1 diabetes (dated by TCRdb to 2016 to 2019). About the study as a whole: Mean age, gender distribution, total cell number and subset yield were not different between patients and healthy donors. Whereas all 28 donors provided naive and central memory subsets, regulatory and stem cell-like memory subsets were isolated from just 8 patients and roughly eight healthy donors. A total of around 100 million sorted cells were examined across all samples, and RNA yield correlated strongly with the number of cells per subset. The study compared the TCRB repertoires of sorted circulating CD4+ T cell subsets in recently diagnosed type 1 diabetes patients with those in matched healthy donors.

Study-level results and caveats: The naive, central memory and regulatory TCRB repertoires appeared to resemble one another more closely among patients than among healthy donors. A moderate but significant shortening of TCRB CDR3 length was observed in type 1 diabetes patients in all four CD4+ subsets. Only small numbers of individuals were included in the HLA sub-analyses, which left unresolved whether HLA type had any influence on TCRB rearrangement. At VDJ recombination sites, patients with type 1 diabetes made fewer insertions and deleted more nucleotides, a pattern implying thymic rearrangement abnormalities. Shorter templates might be favored by PCR, yet because patient and control samples were amplified and corrected together, any such skew would affect both groups equally. Because cDNA was sequenced instead of genomic DNA, highly expressing activated cells could be over-represented, though the groups showed no difference in activation or CD3 levels.

From its cysteine to its phenylalanine, the CDR3 spans 14 amino acids. Of all the DNA, just the CDR3 is kept, 42 bases in frame from base 1. V loses 3 bases, J loses 0 bases, and the germline ends lie 8 bases apart. CDR1 and CDR2 were assigned from the germline V gene as KGHSH and LQKENI. In regard to this clone: Its target antigen remains unknown. No quality values exist for individual bases; no much larger clone is one base distant.

All of the isolated RNA was reverse transcribed with the High Capacity cDNA Reverse Transcription Kit, so expressed TCRB transcripts were sequenced. Deep immunoSEQ sequencing was performed on naive, central memory and regulatory T cell samples, with an average of approximately 4 million total reads per sample. Sorted cells were lysed in RLT buffer, and RNA was extracted using DNase-treated RNeasy Micro or Mini kits according to cell number. Each cell subset was processed separately to prevent cross-contamination, with patient and healthy donor samples processed together. Using the immunoSEQ multiplex PCR, TCRB sequences were amplified from cDNA into 87-bp fragments spanning the CDR3 region. The amplicons were sequenced using the Illumina HiSeq platform. For the original study's pipeline: PCR bias was computationally corrected using synthetic template baselines, reads within Hamming distance 2 were collapsed, and singletons that could not be merged were discarded. Reads were aligned against IMGT to assign V, D and J genes, CDR3 length and insertions or deletions at six rearrangement sites. Within each subset, clonotype counts were normalized to sorted cell number, after which true diversity and Gini coefficients were computed with the tcR R package. The overlap coefficient, calculated on TCRB nucleotide sequences, was used to quantify repertoire sharing. Out-of-frame TCRB sequences from naive cells were analyzed to stand in for the pre-selection repertoire. TCRdb holds this immuneACCESS table with in-frame rearrangements only. Some clones are missing; in checked studies, unresolved V genes explain under half, and the rest has no known cause. The V and J calls and clone size come from that table; D and trimming were worked out from the DNA. The sample profile shows some 290,000 clones; roughly 13% of them were found once. The top ten clones comprise less than 0.02% of the sample.

Each donor gave one peripheral blood draw, roughly 110 mL on average, collected into heparinised tubes. A BD FACSAria II and a panel including CD45RO, CCR7, CD25, CD127, CD95 and CD27 were used to sort naive, central memory, regulatory and stem cell-like memory CD4+ T cells. Purity was above 95% for every sorted population. Right away, PBMCs were isolated by Lymphoprep density gradient centrifugation and were stained directly, with no culture step. So that batch effects would be minimized, each experiment stained and sorted samples in pairs, pairing one healthy donor with one patient. The origin of this receptor is a man younger than 45 with type 1 diabetes. The rearranged chain carries TRBV18 and TRBJ1-2; the D gene is not confidently resolved. The sample comprised naive CD4+ T cells from blood. Sample cell subset or site, as interpreted from the label and publication: true naive CD4+ T cells. The DNA sequence follows: TGTGCCAGCTCACCTCAGCGGGCTAACTATGGCTACACCTTC. This codes for CASSPQRANYGYTF.